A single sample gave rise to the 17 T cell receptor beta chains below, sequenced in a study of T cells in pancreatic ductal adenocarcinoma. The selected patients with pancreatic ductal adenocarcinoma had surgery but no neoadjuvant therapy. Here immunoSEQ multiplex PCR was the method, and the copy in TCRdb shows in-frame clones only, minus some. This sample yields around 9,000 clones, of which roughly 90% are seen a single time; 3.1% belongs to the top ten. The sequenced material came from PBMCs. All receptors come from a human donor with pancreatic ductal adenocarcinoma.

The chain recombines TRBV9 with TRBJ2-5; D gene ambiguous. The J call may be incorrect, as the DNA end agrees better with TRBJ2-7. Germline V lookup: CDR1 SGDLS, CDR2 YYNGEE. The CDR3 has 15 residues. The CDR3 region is CASSPLELSSYEQYF. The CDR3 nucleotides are TGTGCCAGCAGCCCGTTAGAATTAAGCTCCTACGAGCAGTACTTC.

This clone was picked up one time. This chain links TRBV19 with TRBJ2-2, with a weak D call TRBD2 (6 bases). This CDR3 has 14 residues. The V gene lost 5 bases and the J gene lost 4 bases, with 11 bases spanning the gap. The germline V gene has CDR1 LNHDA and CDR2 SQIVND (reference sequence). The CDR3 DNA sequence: TGTGCCAGTAGTTCTAGCGTCTTCACCGGGGAGCTGTTTTTT. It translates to CASSSSVFTGELFF.

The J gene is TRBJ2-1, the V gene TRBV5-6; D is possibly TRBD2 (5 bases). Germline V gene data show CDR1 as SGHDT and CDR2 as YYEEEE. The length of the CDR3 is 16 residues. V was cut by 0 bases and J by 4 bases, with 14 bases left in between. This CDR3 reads CASSLAYGIRYNEQFF. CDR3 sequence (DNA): TGTGCCAGCAGCTTGGCCTACGGGATTCGGTACAATGAGCAGTTCTTC.

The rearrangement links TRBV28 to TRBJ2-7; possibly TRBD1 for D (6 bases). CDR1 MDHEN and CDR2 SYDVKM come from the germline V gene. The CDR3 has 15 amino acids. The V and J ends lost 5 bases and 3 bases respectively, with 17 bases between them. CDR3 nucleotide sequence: TGTGCCAGCAGTCTATTCAGGGGTGGCGTCTACGAGCAGTACTTC. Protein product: CASSLFRGGVYEQYF.

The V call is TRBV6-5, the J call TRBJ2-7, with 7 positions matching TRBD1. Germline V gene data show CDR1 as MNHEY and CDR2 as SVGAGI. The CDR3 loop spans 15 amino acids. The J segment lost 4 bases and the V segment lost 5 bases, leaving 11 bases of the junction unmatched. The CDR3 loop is CASSATGFVPYEQYF. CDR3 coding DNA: TGTGCCAGCAGTGCGACAGGGTTTGTTCCTTACGAGCAGTACTTC.

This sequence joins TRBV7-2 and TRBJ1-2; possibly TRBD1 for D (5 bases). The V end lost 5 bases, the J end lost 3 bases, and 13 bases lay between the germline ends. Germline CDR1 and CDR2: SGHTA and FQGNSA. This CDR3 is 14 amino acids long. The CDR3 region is CASSRRGVDYGYTF. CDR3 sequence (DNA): TGTGCCAGCAGCCGCCGGGGGGTGGACTATGGCTACACCTTC.

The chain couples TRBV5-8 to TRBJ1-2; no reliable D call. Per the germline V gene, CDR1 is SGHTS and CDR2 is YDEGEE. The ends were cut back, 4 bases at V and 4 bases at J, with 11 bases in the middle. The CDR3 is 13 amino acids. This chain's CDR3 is CASSLRFPYGYTF. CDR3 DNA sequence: TGTGCCAGCAGCCTCCGTTTCCCCTATGGCTACACCTTC.

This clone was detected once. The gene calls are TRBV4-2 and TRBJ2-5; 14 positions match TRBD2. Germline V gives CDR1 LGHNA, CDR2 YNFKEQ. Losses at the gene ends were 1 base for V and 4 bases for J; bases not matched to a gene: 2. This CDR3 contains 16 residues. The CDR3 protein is CASSQAGTSGGETQYF. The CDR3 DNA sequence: TGTGCCAGCAGCCAAGCGGGGACTAGCGGGGGAGAGACCCAGTACTTC.

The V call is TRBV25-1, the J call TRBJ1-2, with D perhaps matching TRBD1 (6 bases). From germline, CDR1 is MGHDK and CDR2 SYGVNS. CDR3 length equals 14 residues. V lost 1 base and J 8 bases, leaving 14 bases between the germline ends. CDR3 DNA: TGTGCCAGCAGTGAATTTGGGGGCAGGCTAGGCTACACCTTC. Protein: CASSEFGGRLGYTF.

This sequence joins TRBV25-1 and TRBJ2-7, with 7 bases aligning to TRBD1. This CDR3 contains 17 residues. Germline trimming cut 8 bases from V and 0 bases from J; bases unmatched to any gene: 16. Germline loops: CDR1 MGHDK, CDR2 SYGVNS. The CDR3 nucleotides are TGTGCCAGCTTCCGGGACAGACCTCTTTCTCTCTCCTACGAGCAGTACTTC. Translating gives CASFRDRPLSLSYEQYF.

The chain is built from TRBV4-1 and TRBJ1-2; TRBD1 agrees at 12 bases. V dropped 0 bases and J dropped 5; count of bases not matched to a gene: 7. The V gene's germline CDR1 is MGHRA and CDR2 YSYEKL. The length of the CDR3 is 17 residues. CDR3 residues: CASSQDSRDRGPYGYTF. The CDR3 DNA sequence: TGCGCCAGCAGCCAAGATAGTCGGGACAGGGGGCCATATGGCTACACCTTC.

The DNA of the CDR3 is TGCAGCGTTCAATTAGCGGGGTACACAGATACGCAGTATTTT. Amino acids: CSVQLAGYTDTQYF. The rearrangement joins TRBV29-1 to TRBJ2-3; TRBD2 matches 8 bases. After removal of 5 bases from V and 2 bases from J, the junction contained 6 bases not matched to a gene. This CDR3 has 14 amino acids. The germline gives CDR1 SQVTM, CDR2 ANQGSEA.

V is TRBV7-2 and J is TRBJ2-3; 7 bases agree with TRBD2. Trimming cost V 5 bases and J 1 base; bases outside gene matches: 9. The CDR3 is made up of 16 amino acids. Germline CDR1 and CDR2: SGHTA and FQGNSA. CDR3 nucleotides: TGTGCCAGCAGCCAGAACGGGGGGTTAGGCACAGATACGCAGTATTTT. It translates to CASSQNGGLGTDTQYF.

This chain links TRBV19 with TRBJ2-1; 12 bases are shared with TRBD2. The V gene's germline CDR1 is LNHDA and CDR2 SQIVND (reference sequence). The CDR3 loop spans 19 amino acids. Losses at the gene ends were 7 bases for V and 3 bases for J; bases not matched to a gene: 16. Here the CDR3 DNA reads TGTGCCAGTACGAAGAGGGGGCTAGCGGGAGGGCCCTACTACAATGAGCAGTTCTTC. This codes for CASTKRGLAGGPYYNEQFF.

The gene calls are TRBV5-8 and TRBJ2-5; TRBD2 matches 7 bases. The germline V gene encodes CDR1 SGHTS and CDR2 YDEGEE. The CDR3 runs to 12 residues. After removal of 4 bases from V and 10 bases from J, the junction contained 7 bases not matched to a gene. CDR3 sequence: CASSGVGGDQYF. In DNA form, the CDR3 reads TGTGCCAGCAGCGGAGTTGGGGGGGACCAGTACTTC.

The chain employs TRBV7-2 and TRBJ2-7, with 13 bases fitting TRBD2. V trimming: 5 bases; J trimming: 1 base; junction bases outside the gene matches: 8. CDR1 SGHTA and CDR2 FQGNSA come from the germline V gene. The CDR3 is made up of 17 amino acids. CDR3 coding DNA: TGTGCCAGCAGCACCCCCGGGACTAGCGGGATTTCCTACGAGCAGTACTTC. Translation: CASSTPGTSGISYEQYF. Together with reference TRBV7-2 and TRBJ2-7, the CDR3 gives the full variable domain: GAGVSQSPSNKVTEKGKDVELRCDPISGHTALYWYRQSLGQGLEFLIYFQGNSAPDKSGLPSDRFSAERTGGSVSTLTIQRTQQEDSAVYLCASSTPGTSGISYEQYFGPGTRLTVT.

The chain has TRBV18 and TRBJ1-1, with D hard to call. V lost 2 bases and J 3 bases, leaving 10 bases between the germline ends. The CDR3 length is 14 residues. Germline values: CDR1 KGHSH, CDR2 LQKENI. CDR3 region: CASSPNYSDTEAFF. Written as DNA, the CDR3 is TGTGCCAGCTCACCAAATTATAGCGACACTGAAGCTTTCTTT.